This TCR beta chain was documented in a study of cytomegalovirus exposure and HLA in healthy donors. Germline CDR1 SNHLY, CDR2 FYNNEI. This CDR3 is 14 amino acids long. V was pared by 2 bases and J by 6 bases, with 11 bases between. The PCR was carried out with 60 Vbeta primers and 13 Jbeta primers. Method: immunoSEQ multiplex PCR; TCRdb's copy keeps in-frame clones and lacks some. The sample has some 130,000 clones, about 76% seen once. Sequencing was carried out using PBMCs. The sequence was collected from a male donor in good health and CMV-seronegative. The chain carries TRBV2 and TRBJ2-1; D not resolved. CDR3: CASSEQAISNEQFF. The CDR3 coding sequence is TGTGCCAGCAGTGAACAGGCAATTAGCAATGAGCAGTTCTTC.